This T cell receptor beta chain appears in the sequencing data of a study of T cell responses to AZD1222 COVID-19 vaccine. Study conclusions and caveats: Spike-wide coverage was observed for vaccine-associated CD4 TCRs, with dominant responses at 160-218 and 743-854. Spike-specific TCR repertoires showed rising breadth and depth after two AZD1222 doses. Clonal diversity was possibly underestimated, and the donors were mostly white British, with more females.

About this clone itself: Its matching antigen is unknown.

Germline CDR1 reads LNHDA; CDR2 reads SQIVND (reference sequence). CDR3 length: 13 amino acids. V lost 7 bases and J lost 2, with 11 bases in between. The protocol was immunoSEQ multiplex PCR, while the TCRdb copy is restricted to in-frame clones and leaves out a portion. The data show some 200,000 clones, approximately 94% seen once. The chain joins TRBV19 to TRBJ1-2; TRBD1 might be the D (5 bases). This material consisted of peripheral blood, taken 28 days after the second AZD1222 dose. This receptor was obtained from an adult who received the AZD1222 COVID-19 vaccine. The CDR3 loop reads CASNRDGNYGYTF. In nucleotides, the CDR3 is TGTGCCAGTAACCGGGACGGCAACTATGGCTACACCTTC.